The clone carrying this TCR beta chain was seen a handful of times. Its target is unknown. The germline V gene has CDR1 MDHEN and CDR2 SYDVKM. V gave up 6 bases and J gave up 2 bases, with 17 bases separating them. CDR3 length: 15 amino acids. In TCRdb, the 5' RACE reads were re-called with MiXCR into one record per CDR3 protein. The sample has 600,000 to 750,000 distinct CDR3 sequences; approximately 13% are singletons. The data belong to a study of T cells after yellow fever vaccination. Broader study findings: Post-booster reappearance was seen for most primary-vaccination clones (about 96% CD4, 85% to 90% CD8).

Sample: PBMCs, taken on the day of the yellow fever booster vaccination. The chain links TRBV28 to TRBJ2-7; D is tentatively TRBD1 or TRBD2 (5 bases each). This TCR came from a man aged 25 to 40 who received the YFV17D yellow fever vaccine. CDR3 loop: CASSPDPRGAYEQYF. CDR3 in DNA: TGTGCCAGCAGCCCCGATCCTCGAGGGGCCTACGAGCAGTACTTC.